Presented here are 22 T cell receptor beta chains from one specimen sequenced in a study of T cell responses to AZD1222 COVID-19 vaccine. This table comes from immunoSEQ multiplex PCR, and its TCRdb copy is limited to in-frame clones, with some not included. The data hold about 120,000 clones, with about 91% observed a single time. Sequencing used peripheral blood, obtained on day 0 of AZD1222 vaccination. All receptors derive from an adult in good health.

The CDR3 protein is CASSSGEGDGYTF. CDR3 DNA: TGCGCCAGCAGCAGCGGGGAGGGGGACGGCTACACCTTC. The V call is TRBV4-3, the J call TRBJ1-2; a weak D match, TRBD1 (6 bases). This CDR3 is 13 amino acids long. Trimming stripped 5 bases from V and 8 bases from J, with 15 bases between. Germline CDR1 is LGHNA and CDR2 is YSLEER.

The rearrangement uses TRBV27 and TRBJ2-7; 13 bases line up with TRBD2. Germline V gene lookup returns CDR1 MNHEY and CDR2 SMNVEV (reference sequence). The V segment lost 4 bases and the J segment 1 base; nucleotides outside the gene matches: 4. The CDR3 spans 16 residues. The DNA for the CDR3 is TGTGCCAGCAGTTCCGTGACTAGCGGGAGGTCCTACGAGCAGTACTTC. Protein sequence: CASSSVTSGRSYEQYF.

This rearrangement joins TRBV29-1 to TRBJ2-3, with 9 bases aligning to TRBD2. J gave up 3 bases and V 7 bases, and 8 bases lay outside the gene matches. This CDR3 has 14 amino acids. Germline CDR1 SQVTM, CDR2 ANQGSEA. In nucleotides, the CDR3 is TGCAGCGCTACCCCCAGCGGGAGGACAGATACGCAGTATTTT. Its protein is CSATPSGRTDTQYF.

The genes are TRBV19 and TRBJ2-4, with D possibly TRBD1 on 6 matching bases. In germline, CDR1 is LNHDA, CDR2 SQIVND (reference sequence). Trimming left V 4 bases short and J 9 bases short, with 19 bases between. This CDR3 is 15 amino acids long. The CDR3 nucleotides read TGTGCCAGTAGTAGCCTGGACAGCTCTTTGGGCATTCAGTACTTC. Protein: CASSSLDSSLGIQYF.

The rearrangement links TRBV5-4 to TRBJ1-1, with 8 bases fitting TRBD1. With 3 bases clipped from V and 4 bases from J, the junction kept 8 bases outside the gene matches. The V gene's germline CDR1 is SGHNT and CDR2 YYREEE (reference sequence). The CDR3 covers 15 residues. The CDR3, as DNA: TGTGCCAGCAGCTGGAATCAGGGGGCGCGCACTGAAGCTTTCTTT. Its protein is CASSWNQGARTEAFF.

The DNA for the CDR3 is TGTGCCAGCATCCAGGCGGATAATAACTATGGCTACACCTTC. Residues: CASIQADNNYGYTF. The chain is built from TRBV7-9 and TRBJ1-2; D is ambiguous. Between the trimmed V and J ends, which lost 7 bases and 1 base, there was a span of 13 bases. The CDR3 spans 14 residues. Looked up from germline, CDR1 is SEHNR and CDR2 is FQNEAQ (reference sequence).

The genes are TRBV11-2 and TRBJ1-1; TRBD1 aligns across 8 bases. Germline V CDR1 and CDR2: SGHAT, FQNNGV. V lost 1 base, J lost 5 bases, and 9 bases stayed unmatched. CDR3 length: 16 residues. In DNA form, the CDR3 reads TGTGCCAGCAGCTTAGCGGGACAGGTCCTTAGTACTGAAGCTTTCTTT. This translates into CASSLAGQVLSTEAFF.

V and J are TRBV3-1 (or the pseudogene TRBV3-2) and TRBJ1-5; D unclear. The V gene's germline CDR1 is LGHDT and CDR2 YNNKEL (reference sequence). Trimming pared 1 base from V and 5 bases from J, leaving 6 bases between. There are 13 residues in the CDR3. CDR3 bases: TGTGCCAGCAGCCAAGGGTTCCATCAGCCCCAGCATTTT. It specifies CASSQGFHQPQHF.

The V and J genes are TRBV5-6 and TRBJ1-6, with D uncertain. The CDR3 is 16 amino acids. Trimming took off 4 bases at V and 5 bases at J, with 16 bases between the two ends. Germline CDR1 reads SGHDT; CDR2 reads YYEEEE. CDR3 DNA: TGTGCCAGCAGCACTGGAAGGGTATCAAATAATTCACCCCTCCACTTT. This encodes CASSTGRVSNNSPLHF.

This sequence joins TRBV7-2 and TRBJ2-7; D may be TRBD2 (5 bases). The CDR3 runs to 15 residues. Per the germline V gene, CDR1 is SGHTA and CDR2 is FQGNSA. V was shortened by 1 base and J by 9 bases, with 19 bases between the two germline ends. The CDR3: CASSLGPNSPAGQYF. CDR3 DNA: TGTGCCAGCAGCTTAGGACCCAATTCCCCCGCGGGGCAGTACTTC. Based on the CDR3 plus reference TRBV7-2 and TRBJ2-7, the full variable domain is GAGVSQSPSNKVTEKGKDVELRCDPISGHTALYWYRQSLGQGLEFLIYFQGNSAPDKSGLPSDRFSAERTGGSVSTLTIQRTQQEDSAVYLCASSLGPNSPAGQYFGPGTRLTVT.

The rearrangement links TRBV20-1 to TRBJ1-1, with D maybe TRBD1 (5 bases). The CDR3 runs 14 residues. V was cut by 3 bases and J by 2 bases, with 13 bases left in between. Germline loops: CDR1 DFQATT, CDR2 SNEGSKA (reference sequence). CDR3 residues: CSASRGSLNTEAFF. CDR3 bases: TGCAGTGCTAGTAGGGGATCCCTAAACACTGAAGCTTTCTTT.

This chain links TRBV6-2 or TRBV6-3 with TRBJ2-3, with D perhaps TRBD1 (6 bases). Trimming cost V 2 bases and J 0 bases, with 9 bases left between them. The CDR3 extends over 15 amino acids. Germline CDR1 and CDR2: MNHEY and SVGEGT. The chain's CDR3 is CASSYGTTSTDTQYF. The DNA of the CDR3 is TGTGCCAGCAGTTACGGGACAACTAGCACAGATACGCAGTATTTT.

The J gene is TRBJ1-1, the V gene TRBV10-3; possibly TRBD1 for D (5 bases). CDR1 and CDR2 (germline): ENHRY, SYGVKD. The CDR3 loop spans 16 amino acids. The V gene lost 0 bases and the J gene lost 3 bases, with 14 bases spanning the gap. The CDR3 protein is CAISESRQGLDTEAFF. The CDR3 DNA is TGTGCCATCAGTGAGTCCCGTCAGGGTCTGGACACTGAAGCTTTCTTT.

The V gene is TRBV28, the J gene TRBJ1-3; unclear D gene. The CDR3 is 16 amino acids. V gave up 6 bases and J gave up 0 bases, with 15 bases separating them. From germline, CDR1 is MDHEN and CDR2 SYDVKM. The CDR3 sequence: CASSTFPTASGNTIYF. CDR3 DNA: TGTGCCAGCAGCACCTTCCCAACAGCCTCTGGAAACACCATATATTTT. Full variable domain (rest looked up from reference TRBV28 and TRBJ1-3): DVKVTQSSRYLVKRTGEKVFLECVQDMDHENMFWYRQDPGLGLRLIYFSYDVKMKEKGDIPEGYSVSREKKERFSLILESASTNQTSMYLCASSTFPTASGNTIYFGEGSWLTVV.

This chain links TRBV2 with TRBJ2-7; 13 nucleotides match TRBD2. The CDR3 runs to 17 residues. Looked up from germline, CDR1 is SNHLY and CDR2 is FYNNEI. V lost 6 bases and J lost 3; bases outside the gene matches: 11. Here the CDR3 reads CASSFSTSGRADYEQYF. The CDR3 coding sequence is TGTGCCAGCAGCTTTTCCACTAGCGGGAGGGCCGACTACGAGCAGTACTTC.

V gene TRBV18 combines with J gene TRBJ2-7, with TRBD2 matching 8 bases. V gave up 0 bases and J gave up 3 bases; unmatched junction bases: 10. CDR1 is KGHSH and CDR2 is LQKENI in the germline V gene. The CDR3 contains 17 residues. CDR3: CASSPPRGSGTLYEQYF. In DNA form, the CDR3 reads TGTGCCAGCTCACCACCACGTGGTAGCGGGACACTCTACGAGCAGTACTTC.

This clone was seen more than once but under ten times. The chain employs TRBV7-4 and TRBJ2-4, with TRBD1 matching over 10 bases. CDR1 is SGHVT, CDR2 SQSDAQ, per germline. J was trimmed by 0 bases and V by 6 bases; bases with no gene match: 2. The CDR3 covers 15 residues. For the CDR3, the DNA is TGTGCCAGCAGAGGGGACAGGGGAGCCAAAAACATTCAGTACTTC. This translates into CASRGDRGAKNIQYF.

This clone was observed once. J is TRBJ1-1 and V is TRBV7-8, with 7 bases that match TRBD1. The CDR3 is made up of 13 amino acids. V trimming: 6 bases; J trimming: 8 bases; junction bases outside the gene matches: 9. CDR1 is SGHVS, CDR2 FQNEAQ, per germline. The DNA for the CDR3 is TGTGCCAGCAGGTCCCGGGGACAGAGAGAAGCTTTCTTT. Translation gives CASRSRGQREAFF.

The chain carries TRBV5-1 and TRBJ2-2; no clear D gene. Germline CDR1 reads SGHRS; CDR2 reads YFSETQ. V was shortened by 0 bases and J by 4 bases, with 7 bases between the two germline ends. CDR3 length equals 14 residues. For the CDR3, the DNA is TGCGCCAGCAGCTTGGGACCGACCACCGGGGAGCTGTTTTTT. It translates to CASSLGPTTGELFF.

The V and J genes are TRBV5-4 and TRBJ2-7; 10 nucleotides line up with TRBD1. This CDR3 has 16 amino acids. Losses at the gene ends were 3 bases for V and 3 bases for J; bases not matched to a gene: 9. Per germline, CDR1 SGHNT and CDR2 YYREEE (reference sequence). CDR3 sequence (DNA): TGTGCCAGCAGCTGGGGTCCGGGACAGGGGAACTACGAGCAGTACTTC. Its translation: CASSWGPGQGNYEQYF. Based on the CDR3 plus reference TRBV5-4 and TRBJ2-7, the full variable domain is ETGVTQSPTHLIKTRGQQVTLRCSSQSGHNTVSWYQQALGQGPQFIFQYYREEENGRGNFPPRFSGLQFPNYSSELNVNALELDDSALYLCASSWGPGQGNYEQYFGPGTRLTVT.

The CDR3 reads CASSMGQANTGELFF. The CDR3 DNA sequence: TGTGCCAGCAGCATGGGACAGGCGAACACCGGGGAGCTGTTTTTT. J is TRBJ2-2 and V is TRBV7-7, with TRBD1 matching over 8 bases. CDR1 is SSHAT, CDR2 FNYEAQ, per germline (reference sequence). The CDR3 is 15 residues long. The V and J ends lost 5 bases and 0 bases, in that order; junction bases with no gene match: 2. The variable domain in full, with the rest retrieved from reference TRBV7-7 and TRBJ2-2, is GAGVSQSPRYKVTKRGQDVTLRCDPISSHATLYWYQQALGQGPEFLTYFNYEAQPDKSGLPSDRFSAERPEGSISTLTIQRTEQRDSAMYRCASSMGQANTGELFFGEGSRLTVL.

The chain uses TRBV5-1 and TRBJ1-2; TRBD1 matches 9 bases. The junction had 3 bases not matched to a gene; V was cut back by 4 bases and J by 2 bases. The CDR3 is made up of 14 amino acids. The germline CDR1 and CDR2 sequences are SGHRS and YFSETQ. The CDR3 DNA is TGCGCCAGCAGCCCCGGACAGGGGAACTATGGCTACACCTTC. Translation: CASSPGQGNYGYTF.